This T cell receptor beta chain was captured by sequencing in a study of shared clonotypes between healthy human individuals. Adult donors, all healthy and HIV-negative, had no recent acute infections or vaccinations. CDR3 size: 14 residues. Per the germline V gene, CDR1 is LNHDA and CDR2 is SQIVND (reference sequence). As regards this clone: The antigen is unknown. Its ends do not fully match the called genes, so a read error is possible.

Study outcomes and limitations: Naive CD4 clonotypes were shared across a handful of donors at roughly 4.6%.

Several immunoSEQ 96-well plates shared each subset's DNA, each plate a replicate. Per sorted-subset replicate PCR, input was approximately 0.2 ug DNA, representing about 29,000 T cell genomes. Repertoires were generated with immunoSEQ multiplex PCR, while TCRdb's copy carries only in-frame clones and drops some. Here the sample spans about 1.4 million clones, over 95% being singletons. The source is a man younger than 45 in good health. The rearrangement joins TRBV19 to TRBJ1-1, with 8 bases fitting TRBD1. The sample consisted of naive CD4+ T cells sorted from blood. Indicated subset: CD45RA+ positively selected. The CDR3 region is CASRIGQGWAEAFF. The CDR3 DNA reads as TGTGCCAGTAGGATAGGACAGGGCTGGGCTGAAGCTTTCTTT.